This record concerns one T cell receptor (beta chain) sequence. The method was immunoSEQ multiplex PCR; TCRdb's version includes in-frame clones alone and lacks a portion of them. Here the sample spans a few hundred thousand clones, around nine tenths being singletons. Looked up from germline, CDR1 is SGHVS and CDR2 is FQNEAQ. This CDR3 contains 14 residues. Trimming left V 6 bases short and J 9 bases short, with 17 bases between. These data come from a study of Ad26.COV2.S vaccination and SARS-CoV-2 variants. Study-level information: Ad26.COV2.S was injected intramuscularly once or twice, 56 days apart.

Described treatment: roughly 18 received Ad26.COV2.S at low or high dose, single or two shots; five or six received placebo; per-sample allocation not given. Specimen acquisition occurred on day 63 following the initial vaccine or placebo injection. Sample: peripheral blood, taken in a trial of Ad26.COV2.S vaccine versus placebo. The V call is TRBV7-8, the J call TRBJ1-4; possible D gene TRBD1, 6 bases. The sequence was obtained from a person between 18 and 59 years old who received the Ad26.COV2.S COVID-19 vaccine or a placebo. The DNA for the CDR3 is TGTGCCAGCAGTGACGACAGGAGCCGTAAAAAACTGTTTTTT. This sequence encodes CASSDDRSRKKLFF.